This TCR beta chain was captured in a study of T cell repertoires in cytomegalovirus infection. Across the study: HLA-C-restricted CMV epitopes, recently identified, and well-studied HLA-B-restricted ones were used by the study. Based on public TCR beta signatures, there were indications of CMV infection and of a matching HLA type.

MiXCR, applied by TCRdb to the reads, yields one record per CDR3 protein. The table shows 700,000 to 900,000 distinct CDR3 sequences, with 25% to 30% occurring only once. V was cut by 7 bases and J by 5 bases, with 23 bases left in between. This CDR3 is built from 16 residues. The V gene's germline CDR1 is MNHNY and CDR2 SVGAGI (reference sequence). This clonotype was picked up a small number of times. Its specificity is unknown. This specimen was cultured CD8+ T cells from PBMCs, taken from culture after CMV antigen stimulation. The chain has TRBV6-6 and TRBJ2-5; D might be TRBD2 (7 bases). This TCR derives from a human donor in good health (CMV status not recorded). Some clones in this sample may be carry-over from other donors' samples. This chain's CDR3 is CASTLHVRGGPETQYF. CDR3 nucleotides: TGTGCCAGCACCCTCCATGTAAGGGGGGGCCCGGAGACCCAGTACTTC.